This T cell receptor (beta chain) appears in the sequencing data of a study of blood T cell repertoires in COVID-19. Study summary: Some COVID-19 samples were acute and others convalescent; all came from the United States, Italy and Spain. T cells, B-cell-depleted T cells, or PBMCs provided the cDNA or gDNA that served as material.

Trimming cost V 2 bases and J 1 base, with 23 bases left between them. This CDR3 has 19 amino acids. In germline, CDR1 is PRHDT, CDR2 FYEKMQ (reference sequence). Original data processing: It was from reference gene primer amplification that nucleated cell counts were estimated. Sequencing was performed with immunoSEQ multiplex PCR; in TCRdb, only in-frame clones are kept and a portion is missing. V and J calls and clone size are as listed in that table; D and trimming were resolved from the DNA. The table shows 200,000 to 250,000 clones, with roughly nine tenths occurring only once. The TCR sequence derives from a man aged 60 to 75 with acute or convalescent COVID-19. The gene calls are TRBV13 and TRBJ1-1, with D maybe TRBD1 (5 bases). Sequenced input: peripheral blood. CDR3 protein: CASSLFRWTSGVSNTEAFF. CDR3 nucleotide sequence: TGTGCCAGCAGCTTATTCCGATGGACATCGGGCGTCTCGAACACTGAAGCTTTCTTT.